This T cell receptor (beta chain) was obtained from a study of cytomegalovirus exposure and HLA in healthy donors. The study, taken as a whole, reports: V- and J-gene trimming of TCR beta was linked (in a later analysis) to a missense DCLRE1C variant.

Germline trimming cut 3 bases from V and 4 bases from J; bases unmatched to any gene: 4. The CDR3 is 15 residues long. Germline V gene data show CDR1 as MDHEN and CDR2 as SYDVKM. On this clone itself: Antigen: not known.

PCR used 60 Vbeta primers and 13 Jbeta primers. Sequencing was performed with immunoSEQ multiplex PCR; in TCRdb, only in-frame clones are kept and a portion is missing. The sample contains roughly 150,000 clones, 70% to 85% of which appear only once. V is TRBV28 and J is TRBJ2-1; TRBD2 matches at 9 bases. The origin of this receptor is a male donor in good health and CMV-seronegative. The source material was PBMCs. CDR3 in DNA: TGTGCCAGCAGTTTCCCCCTAGCGGGGTACAATGAGCAGTTCTTC. It encodes CASSFPLAGYNEQFF.